This T cell receptor beta chain was recorded in a study of shared clonotypes between healthy human individuals (dated by TCRdb to between 2020 and 2021). Regarding the research as a whole: Two women and a few men aged 18 to 49 years were included in the cohort. To increase sequencing depth and limit assay-specific biases, different laboratories used diverse techniques to prepare libraries and sequence TCR repertoires. For each donor, three plates each were used for CD4 naive and CD4 memory, two plates were used for CD8 naive, and one plate was used for CD8 memory. Between about 0.8 and 9 billion PBMCs per donor were obtained by leukapheresis. The study deeply sequenced blood TCR repertoires of about 5 healthy adults to estimate repertoire size and the extent of clonotype sharing between individuals.

Using the deep immunoSEQ assay, multiplex PCR amplified TCR CDR3 regions from genomic DNA. Extracted genomic DNA from each cell subset was spread evenly across all wells of several immunoSEQ 96-well plates, with each plate serving as a replicate. For sorted subsets, approximately 210 ng of genomic DNA, equivalent to around 31,000 T cell genomes, went into each replicate PCR. Purified libraries were quantified with a Qubit 3.0 fluorometer, sized on a Bioanalyzer 2100, and re-quantified with the KAPA Library Quantification kit. Every immunoSEQ 96-well plate was sequenced on a separate single-read 150-cycle Illumina NextSeq 550 flow cell. The authors' pipeline ran thus. Because only junctional sequences without quality scores were contained in the immunoSEQ output, filtering matching that applied to full-length reads could not be performed. To assign V/J genes and CDR3, sequences were annotated against IMGT germline references using PyIR, a Python wrapper for IgBLAST v1.9. Reads were removed for weak V/J assignments (E-value above 1e-6), missing CDR3, stop codons, out-of-frame junctions, or ambiguous translated residues. A V3J clonotype was defined by an identical inferred V gene, J gene, and CDR3 amino acid sequence. Percentage overlap between repertoires was calculated by dividing the number of shared unique clonotypes by the size of the smaller repertoire. Three approaches were used to assess repertoire richness: RTK rarefaction, the Chao1 estimator, and Recon v2.1 estimates of unobserved clonotypes. Generation probabilities for all TCRbeta clonotypes obtained by the gDNA method from a handful of donors were computed using OLGA. TCRdb retrieved this table from immuneACCESS and kept in-frame rearrangements only. Not all clones are present; in checked studies, unresolved V genes account for under half, and no reason is known for the remainder. The V and J calls and clone size come from that table; D and trimming were worked out from the DNA. For this sample there are roughly 700,000 clones; around 74% appear just once. Jointly, the top ten make up under 2% of the sample.

Points the paper makes about the study in general: Based on pairwise subsampling, the degree of clonotype sharing among donors was expected to be affected by sequencing depth. Even with the large sequencing depth, rarefaction of the sorted-subset datasets indicated that sequencing was incomplete. The small number of donors limited the genetic and exposure-history diversity represented. Sharing across a few donors was observed for about 5% of naive CD4, around 3.5% of naive CD8, roughly 2.3% of memory CD4, and roughly 0.4% of memory CD8 clonotypes. Naive subsets generally had larger estimated clonotype richness than memory subsets did. Sampling was limited to blood, and TCR repertoires in tissue likely differ from TCR repertoires in blood. Higher generation probabilities were observed for clonotypes shared by all four sorted-subset donors than for non-shared clonotypes.

This clone was found many times. No antigen is known for it. The record has no base qualities; no much larger clone is one base away. V ends up 2 bases short and J 5 bases short, with an unmatched junction base count of 9. CDR1 and CDR2 are read off the germline V gene as KGHSH and LQKENI. The CDR3 numbers 16 residues from cysteine through phenylalanine. CDR3 DNA is the only sequence kept; it has 48 bases, read in frame from the first base. The donors were healthy, HIV-negative adults with no recently reported acute infections or vaccinations. All donors were Caucasian adults living in Nashville, Tennessee, USA. CD4+ T cells were enriched by magnetic negative selection; naive cells were then positively selected on CD45RA, and the negative fraction formed the memory subset. Blood was obtained by leukapheresis, after which PBMCs were separated by Ficoll-Histopaque density gradient centrifugation and cryopreserved in liquid nitrogen vapor phase. Purity and quantity of every magnetically sorted T cell population were checked by analytical flow cytometry. Genomic DNA was isolated from each sorted fraction and quantified by UV absorbance on a Nanodrop 2000c.

The sequence came from a woman aged 25 to 39 in good health. The sample was memory CD4+ T cells sorted from blood. The sample's cell subset or site label, decoded: CD45RA-negative fraction. The chain joins TRBV18 to TRBJ2-7; 10 bases in the junction line up with TRBD1. The nucleotide sequence is TGTGCCAGCTCACCAGTTGAGGGACAGGGGTCCCACGAGCAGTACTTC. This sequence encodes CASSPVEGQGSHEQYF. With the rest looked up from the reference TRBV18 and TRBJ2-7 genes rather than sequenced, the full variable domain is NAGVMQNPRHLVRRRGQEARLRCSPMKGHSHVYWYRQLPEEGLKFMVYLQKENIIDESGMPKERFSAEFPKEGPSILRIQQVVRGDSAAYFCASSPVEGQGSHEQYFGPGTRLTVT.